What follows is one T cell receptor (beta chain) and its context. With 8 bases clipped from V and 7 bases from J, the junction kept 2 bases outside the gene matches. Germline assignment: CDR1 MNHEY and CDR2 SMNVEV (reference sequence). The CDR3 is made up of 11 amino acids. This sample is part of a study of T cell changes during pregnancy in multiple sclerosis. Clones were read by immunoSEQ multiplex PCR, and TCRdb kept only the in-frame ones, dropping some. The sample yields about 17,000 clones, almost 85% seen once. The clonotype originates from a female donor in good health, enrolled as a control in a pregnancy study. The specimen was CD8+ T cells from peripheral blood mononuclear cells, collected in the second trimester of pregnancy. The rearrangement uses TRBV27 and TRBJ2-1; 7 bases are a match to TRBD2. The CDR3 DNA sequence: TGTGCCAGCGGGGGGGGGAATGAGCAGTTCTTC. It specifies CASGGGNEQFF.